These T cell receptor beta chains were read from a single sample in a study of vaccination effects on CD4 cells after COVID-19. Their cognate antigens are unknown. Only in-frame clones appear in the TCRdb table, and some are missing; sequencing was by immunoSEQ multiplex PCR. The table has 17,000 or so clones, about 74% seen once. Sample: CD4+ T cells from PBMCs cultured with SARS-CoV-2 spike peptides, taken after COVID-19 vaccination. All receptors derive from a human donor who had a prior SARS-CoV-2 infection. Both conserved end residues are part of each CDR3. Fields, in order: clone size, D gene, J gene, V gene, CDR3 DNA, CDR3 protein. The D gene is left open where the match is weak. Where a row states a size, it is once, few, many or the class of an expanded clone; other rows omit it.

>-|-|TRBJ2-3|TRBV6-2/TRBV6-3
TGTGCCAGCAGTTACCGTCCCGAACAGAATACGCAGTATTTT
CASSYRPEQNTQYF
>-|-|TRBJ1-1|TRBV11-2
TGTGCCAGCAGCTTCGGAGGGCAGTTGAACACTGAAGCTTTCTTT
CASSFGGQLNTEAFF
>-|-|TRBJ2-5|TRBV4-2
TGTGCCAGCAGCCAAGATCAGTCCCAAGAGACCCAGTACTTC
CASSQDQSQETQYF
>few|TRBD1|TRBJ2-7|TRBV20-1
TGCAGTGCTAGTATTCGGACAGGTACATACGAGCAGTACTTC
CSASIRTGTYEQYF
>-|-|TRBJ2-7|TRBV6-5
TGTGCCAGCAGCAGACGGTCCTACGAGCAGTACTCGTTC
CASSRRSYEQYSF
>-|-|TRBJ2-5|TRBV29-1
TGCAGCGTTGTGGGCAGCTCGGACGGAGAGACCCAGTACTTC
CSVVGSSDGETQYF
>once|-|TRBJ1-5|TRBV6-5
TGTGCCAGCAGTCCTCTCCGTATCGGGAATCAGCCCCAGCATTTT
CASSPLRIGNQPQHF
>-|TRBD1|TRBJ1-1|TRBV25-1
TGTGCCAGCGTTGGACCAGGGGGCGGGAACACTGAAGCTTTCTTT
CASVGPGGGNTEAFF
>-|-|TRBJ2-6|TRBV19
TGTGCCAGTAGTGACTTGTCTGGGGCCAACGTCCTGACTTTC
CASSDLSGANVLTF
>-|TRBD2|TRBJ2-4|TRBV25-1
TGTGCCAGCAGCCCAACCCGGGGGGGGAATACCAAAAACATTCAGTACTTC
CASSPTRGGNTKNIQYF
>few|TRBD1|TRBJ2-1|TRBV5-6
TGTGCCAGCAGCCCCGATGGCGGGACAGGCTACAATGAGCAGTTCTTC
CASSPDGGTGYNEQFF
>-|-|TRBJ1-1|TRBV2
TGTGCCAGCAGTGATGGGGGCACTGAAGCTTTCTTT
CASSDGGTEAFF
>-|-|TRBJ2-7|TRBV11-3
TGTGCCAGCAGCGCGAGCTACGAGCAGTACTTC
CASSASYEQYF
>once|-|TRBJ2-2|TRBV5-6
TGTGCCAGCAGCTTGCGGGGAGCCACCGGGGAGCTGTTTTTT
CASSLRGATGELFF
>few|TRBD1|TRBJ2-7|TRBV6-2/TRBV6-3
TGTGCCAGCAGTTACAACCGGGACAGGGGGAACTACGAGCAGTACTTC
CASSYNRDRGNYEQYF
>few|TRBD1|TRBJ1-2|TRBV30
TGTGCCTTACGTTCCGGGACAGACTTTAACTATGGCTACACCTTC
CALRSGTDFNYGYTF
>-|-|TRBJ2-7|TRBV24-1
TGTGCCACTAGCTCAGATTCCTACGAGCAGTACTTC
CATSSDSYEQYF
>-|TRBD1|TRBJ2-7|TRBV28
TGTGCCAGCAGTGTAGCCGGGACAGGGGGCTACGAGCAGTACTTC
CASSVAGTGGYEQYF
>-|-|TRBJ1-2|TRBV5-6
TGTGCCAGCAGCCGCACTATAAGGGCAAGCTATGGCTACACCTTC
CASSRTIRASYGYTF
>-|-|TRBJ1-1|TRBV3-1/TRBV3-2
TGTGCCAGCAGCCAGAAGGGGGGGGACACTGAAGCTTTCTTT
CASSQKGGDTEAFF
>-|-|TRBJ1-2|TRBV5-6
TGTGCCAGCAGCCCGGCTAGTTGGGGCTATGGCTACACCTTC
CASSPASWGYGYTF
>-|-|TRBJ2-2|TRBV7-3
TGTGCCAGCAGCTACCAGACTGACACCGGGGAGCTGTTTTTT
CASSYQTDTGELFF
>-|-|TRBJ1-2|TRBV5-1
TGCGCCAGCAGCGTAGGGACACCCGTCGGCTATGGCTACACCTTC
CASSVGTPVGYGYTF
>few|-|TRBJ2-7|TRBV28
TGTGCCAGCAGCCACCGGGACACGGCTACCTTTTACGAGCAGTACTTC
CASSHRDTATFYEQYF
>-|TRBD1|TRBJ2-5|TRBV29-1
TGCAGCGTTGAAAGAGTGAGAGGTGGGACAGGCTATACGGCGGAGACCCAGTACTTC
CSVERVRGGTGYTAETQYF
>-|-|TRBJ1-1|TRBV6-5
TGTGCCAGCAGTTCCCCCAATGGTGGGGGCGCCCTTGAAGCTTTCTTT
CASSSPNGGGALEAFF
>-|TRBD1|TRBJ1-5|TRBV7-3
TGTGCCAGCAGCTTAGCACAGGGGGCAAGGGGCAATCAGCCCCAGCATTTT
CASSLAQGARGNQPQHF
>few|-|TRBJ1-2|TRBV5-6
TGTGCCAGCAGCTTGGGGTCGTCTTATGGCTACACCTTC
CASSLGSSYGYTF
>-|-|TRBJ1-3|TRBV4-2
TGTGCCAGCAGCCCAGAGGGGACCTCTGGAAACACCATATATTTT
CASSPEGTSGNTIYF
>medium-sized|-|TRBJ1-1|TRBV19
TGTGCCAGTAGTATGACTAACTCGGGGGAAGCTTTCTTT
CASSMTNSGEAFF
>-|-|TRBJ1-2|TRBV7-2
TGTGCCAGCAGCTTTGGGGGTTTCTATGGCTACACCTTC
CASSFGGFYGYTF
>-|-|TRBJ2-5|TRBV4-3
TGCGCCAGCAGCCAAGGTGGCCAAGAGACCCAGTACTTC
CASSQGGQETQYF
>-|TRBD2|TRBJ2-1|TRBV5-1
TGCGCCAGCAGCCCCAGTGGGACTAGAGACCACGGTGAGCAGTTCTTC
CASSPSGTRDHGEQFF
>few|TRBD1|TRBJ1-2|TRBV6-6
TGTGCCAGCAGTTCACCGTTTGACAGGGGTGGCTACACCTTC
CASSSPFDRGGYTF
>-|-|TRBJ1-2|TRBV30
TGTGCCTGGAGCCTCCGGGGGTCGAGTGGCTACACCTTC
CAWSLRGSSGYTF
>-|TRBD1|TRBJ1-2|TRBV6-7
TGTGCCAGCAGTTGTCACCGGGACAGCATCACCTTC
CASSCHRDSITF
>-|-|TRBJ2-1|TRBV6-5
TGTGCCAGCAGTTACCTGAATGAGCAGTTCTTC
CASSYLNEQFF
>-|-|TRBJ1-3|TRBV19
TGTGCCAGTATCGGGCGACAGACGAGAAACACCATATATTTT
CASIGRQTRNTIYF
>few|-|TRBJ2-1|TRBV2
TGTGCCAGCAGTGCCGCGTGGGGGCAGTTCTTC
CASSAAWGQFF
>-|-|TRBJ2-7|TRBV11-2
TGTGCCAGCACCCCTTCCCTTGGCTACTACGAGCAGTACTTC
CASTPSLGYYEQYF
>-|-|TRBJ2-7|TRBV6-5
TGTGCCAGCAGGCGATTTCAGGGCGACGAGCAGTACTTC
CASRRFQGDEQYF
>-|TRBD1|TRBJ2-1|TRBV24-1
TGTGCCACCAGTGATTTCAGGGGGCGACGGTTCTTC
CATSDFRGRRFF
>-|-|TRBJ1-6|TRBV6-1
TGTGCCAGCAGTGAAGTTCCGACGGAAAATTCACCCCTCCACTTT
CASSEVPTENSPLHF
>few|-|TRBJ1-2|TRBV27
TGTGCCAGCAAAGACAGCGGGGGATCGTGGGGTGGCTACACCTTC
CASKDSGGSWGGYTF
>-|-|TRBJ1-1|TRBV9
TGTGCCAGCAGCGTAGCACCGGCAGGGGAAGCTTTCTTT
CASSVAPAGEAFF
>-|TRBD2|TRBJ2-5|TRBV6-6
TGTGCCAGCAGACCTAGCGGGGGGTCAGAGACCCAGTACTTC
CASRPSGGSETQYF
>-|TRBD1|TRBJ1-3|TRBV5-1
TGCGCCAGCAGCTTACAGGGGGTTGATACTGGAAACACCATATATTTT
CASSLQGVDTGNTIYF
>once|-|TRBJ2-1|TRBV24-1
TGTGCCACCAGTGACCCCACGGATTACCCCCACAATGAGCAGTTCTTC
CATSDPTDYPHNEQFF
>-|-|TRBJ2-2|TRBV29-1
TGCAGCGTTGACAGGAACACCGGGGAGCTGTTTTTT
CSVDRNTGELFF
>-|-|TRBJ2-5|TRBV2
TGTGCCAGCAGGAAGGAAAGACAGGCCCGGGGAGAGACCCAGTACTTC
CASRKERQARGETQYF
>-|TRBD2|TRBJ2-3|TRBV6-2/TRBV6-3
TGTGCCAGCAGTTCCTTCGGACTAGCGGGAATCACAGATACGCAGTATTTT
CASSSFGLAGITDTQYF
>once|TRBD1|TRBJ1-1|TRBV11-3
TGTGCCAGCAGCTTAGGATTGGGGACAGACCGGAACACTGAAGCTTTCTTT
CASSLGLGTDRNTEAFF
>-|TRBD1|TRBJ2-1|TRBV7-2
TGTGCCAGCAGCTTATGGGACAGGGGGTACAATGAGCAGTTCTTC
CASSLWDRGYNEQFF
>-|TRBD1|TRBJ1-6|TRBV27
TGTGCCAGCAGTTTTCGGAGACAGGGAAGTTCACCCCTCCACTTT
CASSFRRQGSSPLHF
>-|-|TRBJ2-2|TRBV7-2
TGTGCCAGCAGCCAAGAAGGACTCAGATTAATAAACACCGGGGAGCTGTTTTTT
CASSQEGLRLINTGELFF